This entry lists 5 T cell receptor beta chains sequenced from one sample in a study of blood T cell repertoires in COVID-19. Clones were sequenced by immunoSEQ multiplex PCR, and TCRdb holds only the in-frame ones, with some missing. The profile shows some 400,000 clones, roughly nine tenths of them singletons. The sample taken for sequencing was PBMCs or T cells enriched from blood (not recorded which). Every receptor here comes from a woman between 35 and 50 years old who had been exposed to COVID-19.

This rearrangement joins TRBV29-1 to TRBJ1-2; D not resolved. The germline V gene encodes CDR1 SQVTM and CDR2 ANQGSEA. Trimming took 1 base from V and 2 from J, leaving 8 bases between them. The CDR3 is made up of 13 amino acids. DNA of the CDR3: TGCAGCGTTGAAGTTACGGGGAACTATGGCTACACCTTC. This codes for CSVEVTGNYGYTF.

The chain has TRBV6-7 and TRBJ2-7; the match to TRBD1 covers 7 bases. The tail of the sequence fits TRBJ2-5 better, so the J call may be wrong. TRBV6-7 is an ORF for which the function is uncertain. This CDR3 spans 15 amino acids. The CDR3 loop is CASSRQGLRQETQYF. The CDR3 nucleotides are TGTGCCAGCAGTCGACAGGGTTTAAGGCAAGAGACCCAGTACTTC.

The V gene is TRBV2, the J gene TRBJ1-1; 7 nucleotides line up with TRBD1. Per germline, CDR1 SNHLY and CDR2 FYNNEI. With 7 bases clipped from V and 0 bases from J, the junction kept 26 bases outside the gene matches. The CDR3 length is 21 residues. CDR3 bases: TGTGCCAGCAACCACCGAGGGGGCGGTGGGTTGGGGTTTGGGATGAACACTGAAGCTTTCTTT. This codes for CASNHRGGGGLGFGMNTEAFF.

This clone was observed a handful of times. The chain is built from TRBV4-1 and TRBJ1-6; TRBD1 is a possible D gene (5 bases). V was pared by 2 bases and J by 9 bases, with 8 bases between. The V gene's germline CDR1 is MGHRA and CDR2 YSYEKL. The CDR3 has 13 amino acids. CDR3 DNA: TGCGCCAGCAGCCAAACTGACAGTTCACCCCTCCACTTT. Translated, it gives CASSQTDSSPLHF.

The genes are TRBV4-3 and TRBJ2-3; D is unclear. CDR3 length: 16 amino acids. The germline gives CDR1 LGHNA, CDR2 YSLEER. Deletions cut 1 base from V and 3 bases from J, with 14 bases between. CDR3 DNA sequence: TGCGCCAGCAGCCAAGGAAGCGCGTCAGAAACAGATACGCAGTATTTT. Its translation is CASSQGSASETDTQYF.